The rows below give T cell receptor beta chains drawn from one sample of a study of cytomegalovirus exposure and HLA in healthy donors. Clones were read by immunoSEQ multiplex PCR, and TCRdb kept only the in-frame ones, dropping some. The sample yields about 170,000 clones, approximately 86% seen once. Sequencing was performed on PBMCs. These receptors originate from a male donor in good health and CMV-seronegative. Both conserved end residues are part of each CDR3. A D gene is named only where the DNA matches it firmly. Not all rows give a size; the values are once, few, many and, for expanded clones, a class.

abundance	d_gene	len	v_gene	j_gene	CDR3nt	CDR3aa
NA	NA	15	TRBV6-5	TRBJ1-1	TGTGCCAGCAGTTACTCCTCCTCACAGGGCACTGAAGCTTTCTTT	CASSYSSSQGTEAFF
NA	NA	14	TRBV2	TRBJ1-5	TGTGCCAGCAGTGAATCTAATAGCAATCAGCCCCAGCATTTT	CASSESNSNQPQHF
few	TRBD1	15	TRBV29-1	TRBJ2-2	TGCAGCGTTGAAGTGGGACAGGGGGCTGTCGGGGAGCTGTTTTTT	CSVEVGQGAVGELFF
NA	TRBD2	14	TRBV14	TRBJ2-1	TGTGCCAGCAGCCAGGCGGGAGGGGCGATTGAGCAGTTCTTC	CASSQAGGAIEQFF
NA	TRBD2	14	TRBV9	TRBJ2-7	TGTGCCAGCAGCCCTGGCGGGAGGGCCTACGAGCAGTACTTC	CASSPGGRAYEQYF
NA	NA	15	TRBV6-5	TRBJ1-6	TGTGCCAGCAGTTACGAGATCGACAGCTATCGACCCCTCCACTTT	CASSYEIDSYRPLHF
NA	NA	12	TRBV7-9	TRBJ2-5	TGTGCCAGCAGCTTAGCCACTGGGACCCAGTACTTC	CASSLATGTQYF
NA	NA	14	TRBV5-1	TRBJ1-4	TGCGCCAGCAGCTTGGAGGGGAAGGGGGAAAAACTGTTTTTT	CASSLEGKGEKLFF
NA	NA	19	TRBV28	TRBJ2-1	TGTGCCAGCAGTTCGATTCGGAGCCCGGGAGCCGTAAACATAAATGAGCAGTTCTTC	CASSSIRSPGAVNINEQFF
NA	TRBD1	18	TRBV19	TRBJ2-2	TGTGCCAGTAGTACAAGGGTGACAGGGATAGGGGTAACCGGGGAGCTGTTTTTT	CASSTRVTGIGVTGELFF
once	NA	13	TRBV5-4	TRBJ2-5	TGTGCCAGCAGAGCGGAGCCTATCGAGACCCAGTACTTC	CASRAEPIETQYF
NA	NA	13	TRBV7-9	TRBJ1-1	TGTGCCAGCAGCTTAGAGGGGGAAGGGGGAGCTTTCTTT	CASSLEGEGGAFF
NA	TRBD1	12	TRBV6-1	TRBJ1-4	TGTGCCGGTAGGACAGGGGTAGAAAAACTGTTTTTT	CAGRTGVEKLFF
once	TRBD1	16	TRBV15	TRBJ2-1	TGTGCCACCAGCAGGGGAGACAGGGGGGCGGGCAATGAGCAGTTCTTC	CATSRGDRGAGNEQFF
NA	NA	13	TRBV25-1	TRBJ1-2	TGTGCCAGCAGCGGGACACCGGGCTATGGCTACACCTTC	CASSGTPGYGYTF
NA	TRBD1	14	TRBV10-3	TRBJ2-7	TGTGCCGGGGGACCGGGACAGGGGCAGTACGAGCAGTACTTC	CAGGPGQGQYEQYF
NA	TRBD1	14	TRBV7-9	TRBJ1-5	TGTGCCAGCAGCCGACAGGGGAGTGATCAGCCCCAGCATTTT	CASSRQGSDQPQHF
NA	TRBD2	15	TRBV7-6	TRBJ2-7	TGTGCCAGCAGCTATCGGGAGGACGCCCTCTACGAGCAGTACTTC	CASSYREDALYEQYF
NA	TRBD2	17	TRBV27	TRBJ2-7	TGTGCCAGCAGTTATCCTCCCAGGGCGGGAGAGCGTCGCGAGCAGTACTTC	CASSYPPRAGERREQYF
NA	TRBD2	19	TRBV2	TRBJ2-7	TGTGCCAGCAGTGAAGCGTCTAGCGGGGAAAAACCGAGCTCCTACGAGCAGTACTTC	CASSEASSGEKPSSYEQYF
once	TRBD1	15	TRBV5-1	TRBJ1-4	TGCGCCAGCAGCTCCACAGGGGCGGCTAATGAAAAACTGTTTTTT	CASSSTGAANEKLFF
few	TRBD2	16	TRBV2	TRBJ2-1	TGTGCCAGCAGTGGACTAGCGGCCTTTTTTACAAATGAGCAGTTCTTC	CASSGLAAFFTNEQFF
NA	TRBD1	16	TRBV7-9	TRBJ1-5	TGTGCCAGCAGCCAAAACAACAGGGGAGGTCATCAGCCCCAGCATTTT	CASSQNNRGGHQPQHF
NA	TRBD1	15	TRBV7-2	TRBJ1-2	TGTGCCAGCAGCTTAGACGGGACAGGGGGCCGTCCCCTCACCTTC	CASSLDGTGGRPLTF
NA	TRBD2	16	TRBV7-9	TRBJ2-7	TGTGCCAGCAGCTTACTAGCGGGGGGTGGCTCCTACGAGCAGTACTTC	CASSLLAGGGSYEQYF
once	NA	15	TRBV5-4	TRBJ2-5	TGTGCCAGCAGAACCCAGGGGTCGAGGGCAGAGACCCAGTACTTC	CASRTQGSRAETQYF
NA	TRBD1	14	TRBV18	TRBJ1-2	TGTGCCAGCTCACCGGGACAGGGACTTAGAGGCTACACCTTC	CASSPGQGLRGYTF
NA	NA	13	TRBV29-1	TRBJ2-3	TGCAGCGTTGGAACGGCGGTGGCAGATACGCAGTATTTT	CSVGTAVADTQYF
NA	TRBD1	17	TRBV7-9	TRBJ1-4	TGTGCCAGCAGCTTAGCTCCGGGACAGCCCCAAAATGAAAAACTGTTTTTT	CASSLAPGQPQNEKLFF
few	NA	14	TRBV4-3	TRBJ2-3	TGCGCCAGCAGCCAATGGTCGGTCGCAGATACGCAGTATTTT	CASSQWSVADTQYF
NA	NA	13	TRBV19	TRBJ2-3	TGTGCCAGTACCTTCGGAGGCACAGATACGCAGTATTTT	CASTFGGTDTQYF
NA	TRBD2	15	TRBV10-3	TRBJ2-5	TGTGCCATCAGTGGGACTAGCGCCGAGGGAGAGACCCAGTACTTC	CAISGTSAEGETQYF
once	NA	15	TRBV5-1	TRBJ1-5	TGCGCCAGCAGTGAGGGACGGGGGGTCAATCAGCCCCAGCATTTT	CASSEGRGVNQPQHF
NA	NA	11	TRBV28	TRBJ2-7	TGTGCCAGCGACAGGAATTACGAGCAGTACTTC	CASDRNYEQYF
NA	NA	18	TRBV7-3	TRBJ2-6	TGTGCCAGCAGCTTAACGTGGGCAGACAGCTCTGGGGCCAACGTCCTGACTTTC	CASSLTWADSSGANVLTF
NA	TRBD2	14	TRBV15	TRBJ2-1	TGTGCCACAAAGGAGCGGGAGGACCACTATGAGCAGTTCTTC	CATKEREDHYEQFF
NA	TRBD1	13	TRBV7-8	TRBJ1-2	TGTGCCAGCAGCGCCAGGGGGCAGTTTGGCTACACCTTC	CASSARGQFGYTF
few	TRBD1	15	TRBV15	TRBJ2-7	TGTGCCACCAGCAGTCCGGGACAGCGAGAGTACGAGCAGTACTTC	CATSSPGQREYEQYF
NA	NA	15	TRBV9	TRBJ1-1	TGTGCCAGCAGCGCCGTCGGGTCCTTGAACACTGAAGCTTTCTTT	CASSAVGSLNTEAFF
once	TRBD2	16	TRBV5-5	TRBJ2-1	TGTGCCAGCAGCTTGCAGGGACTAGCGGGGGGATTTGAGCAGTTCTTC	CASSLQGLAGGFEQFF
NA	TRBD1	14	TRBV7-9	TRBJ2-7	TGTTCCAGCACAAACAGGGGGCGGTTGTACGAGCAGTACTTC	CSSTNRGRLYEQYF
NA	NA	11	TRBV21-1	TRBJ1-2	TGTGCCAGCAGCCGAGAGGGTAACTACACCTTC	CASSREGNYTF
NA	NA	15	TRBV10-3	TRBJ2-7	TGTGCCAACAAACCTGGACACGAGAGCTCCTACGAGCAGTACTTC	CANKPGHESSYEQYF
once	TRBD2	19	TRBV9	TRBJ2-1	TGTGCCAGCAGCGCCCATCTAGCGGGGGGCCTTAGCTCCTACAATGAGCAGTTCTTC	CASSAHLAGGLSSYNEQFF
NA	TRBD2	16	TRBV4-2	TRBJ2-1	TGTGCCAGCAGCCAAGACGCGGGAGGGCCCTCCGATGAGCAGTTCTTC	CASSQDAGGPSDEQFF
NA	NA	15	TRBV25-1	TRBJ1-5	TGTGCCAGCAGTCGAGGGGAGGGAGTCGATCAGCCCCAGCATTTT	CASSRGEGVDQPQHF
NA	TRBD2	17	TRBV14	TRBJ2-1	TGTGCCAGCAGCCCCCTCAGCGGGGGGACGAGAAACAATGAGCAGTTCTTC	CASSPLSGGTRNNEQFF
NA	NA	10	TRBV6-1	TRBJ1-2	TGTGCCAGCGGGAGGGATGGCTACACCTTC	CASGRDGYTF
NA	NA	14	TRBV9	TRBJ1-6	TGTGCCAGCAGCGGATCGGCCGCGGGTTCACCCCTCCACTTT	CASSGSAAGSPLHF
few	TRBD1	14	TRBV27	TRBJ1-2	TGTGCCAGCAGTTCCCAGACAGGGGCATATGGCTACACCTTC	CASSSQTGAYGYTF
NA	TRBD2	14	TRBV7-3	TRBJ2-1	TGTGCCAGCAGCTCCGTGGCGGGGGGGCCTGAGCAGTTCTTC	CASSSVAGGPEQFF